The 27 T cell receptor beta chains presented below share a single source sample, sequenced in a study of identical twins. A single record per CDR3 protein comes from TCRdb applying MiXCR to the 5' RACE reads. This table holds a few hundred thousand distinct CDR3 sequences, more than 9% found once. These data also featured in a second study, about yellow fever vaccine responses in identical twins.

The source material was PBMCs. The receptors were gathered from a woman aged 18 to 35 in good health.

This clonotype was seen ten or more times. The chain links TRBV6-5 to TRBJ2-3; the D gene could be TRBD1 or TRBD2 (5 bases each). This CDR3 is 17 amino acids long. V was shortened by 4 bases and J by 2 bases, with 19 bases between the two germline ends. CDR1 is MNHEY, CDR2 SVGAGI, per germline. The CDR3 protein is CASSSPPPRDPTDTQYF. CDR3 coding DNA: TGTGCCAGCAGTTCCCCTCCGCCGAGGGACCCCACAGATACGCAGTATTTT.

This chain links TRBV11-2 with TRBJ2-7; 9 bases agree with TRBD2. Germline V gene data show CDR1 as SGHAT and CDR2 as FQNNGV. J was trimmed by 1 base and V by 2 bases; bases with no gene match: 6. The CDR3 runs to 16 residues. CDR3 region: CASSLTSGPLSYEQYF. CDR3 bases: TGTGCCAGCAGCTTAACTAGCGGGCCATTATCCTACGAGCAGTACTTC.

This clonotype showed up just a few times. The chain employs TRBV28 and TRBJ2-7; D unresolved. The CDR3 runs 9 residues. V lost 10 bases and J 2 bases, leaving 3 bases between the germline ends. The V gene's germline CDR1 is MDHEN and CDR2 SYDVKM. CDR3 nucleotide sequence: TGTGCCACCCCCTACGAGCAGTACTTC. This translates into CATPYEQYF.

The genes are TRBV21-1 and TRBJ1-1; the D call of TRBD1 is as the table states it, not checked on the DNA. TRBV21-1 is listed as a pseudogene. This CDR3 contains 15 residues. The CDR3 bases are TGTGCCAGCCCTCGACCTCCGGGTTGGTACACTGAAGCTTTCTTT. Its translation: CASPRPPGWYTEAFF.

The CDR3 DNA is TGTGCCAGCCGGGGTAGCGGGAGGGAGCAGTACTTC. Translated: CASRGSGREQYF. This chain links TRBV2 with TRBJ2-7, with 10 bases that match TRBD2. The V and J ends lost 8 bases and 7 bases, in that order; junction bases with no gene match: 5. The CDR3 sequence is 12 residues long. The germline gives CDR1 SNHLY, CDR2 FYNNEI.

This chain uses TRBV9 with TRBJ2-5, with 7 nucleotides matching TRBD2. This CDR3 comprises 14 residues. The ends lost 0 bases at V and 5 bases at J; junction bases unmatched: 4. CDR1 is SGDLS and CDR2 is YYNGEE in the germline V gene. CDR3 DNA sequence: TGTGCCAGCAGCGTAGCGATTAGCGGGGAGACCCAGTACTTC. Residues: CASSVAISGETQYF.

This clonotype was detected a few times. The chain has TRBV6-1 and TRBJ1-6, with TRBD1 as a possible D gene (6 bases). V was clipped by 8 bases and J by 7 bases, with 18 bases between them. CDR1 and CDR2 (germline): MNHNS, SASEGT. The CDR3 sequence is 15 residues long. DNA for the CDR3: TGTGCCAGCGCCATCGGGACAACTATCAATTCACCCCTCCACTTT. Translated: CASAIGTTINSPLHF.

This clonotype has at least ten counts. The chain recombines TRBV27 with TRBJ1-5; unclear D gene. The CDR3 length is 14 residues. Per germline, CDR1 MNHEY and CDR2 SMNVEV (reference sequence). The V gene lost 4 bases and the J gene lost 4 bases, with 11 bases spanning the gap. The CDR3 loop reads CASSSVRANQPQHF. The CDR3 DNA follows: TGTGCCAGCAGTTCGGTCAGAGCTAATCAGCCCCAGCATTTT.

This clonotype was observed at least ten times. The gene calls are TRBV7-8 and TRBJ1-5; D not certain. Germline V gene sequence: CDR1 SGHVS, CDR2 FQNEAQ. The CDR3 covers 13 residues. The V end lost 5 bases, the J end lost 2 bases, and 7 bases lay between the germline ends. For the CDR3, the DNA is TGTGCCAGCAGCAGCCAGGGCAATCAGCCCCAGCATTTT. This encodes CASSSQGNQPQHF.

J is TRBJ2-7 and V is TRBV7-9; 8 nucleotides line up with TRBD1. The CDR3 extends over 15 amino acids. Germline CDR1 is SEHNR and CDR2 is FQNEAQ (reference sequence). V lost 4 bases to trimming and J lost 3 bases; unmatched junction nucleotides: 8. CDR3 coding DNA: TGTGCCAGCAGCTCTGGGACAGGAGAGGGCTACGAGCAGTACTTC. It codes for CASSSGTGEGYEQYF.

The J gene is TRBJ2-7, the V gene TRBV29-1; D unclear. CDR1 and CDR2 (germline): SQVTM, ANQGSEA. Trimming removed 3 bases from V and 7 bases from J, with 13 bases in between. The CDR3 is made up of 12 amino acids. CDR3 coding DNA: TGCAGCGTTGATACGGCCAGCTTGGAGCAGTACTTC. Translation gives CSVDTASLEQYF.

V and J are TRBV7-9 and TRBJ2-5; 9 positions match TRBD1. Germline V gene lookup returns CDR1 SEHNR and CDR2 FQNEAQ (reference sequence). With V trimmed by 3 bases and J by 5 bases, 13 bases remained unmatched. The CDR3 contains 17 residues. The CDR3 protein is CASSFDPGQGSGETQYF. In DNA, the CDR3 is TGTGCCAGCAGCTTTGACCCGGGACAGGGTTCGGGGGAGACCCAGTACTTC.

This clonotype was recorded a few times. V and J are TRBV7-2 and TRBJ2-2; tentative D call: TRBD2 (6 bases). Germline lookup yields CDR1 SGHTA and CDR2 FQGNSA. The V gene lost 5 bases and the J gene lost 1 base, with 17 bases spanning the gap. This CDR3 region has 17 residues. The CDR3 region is CASSRLARDWNTGELFF. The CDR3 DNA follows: TGTGCCAGCAGCCGCCTTGCGCGGGACTGGAACACCGGGGAGCTGTTTTTT.

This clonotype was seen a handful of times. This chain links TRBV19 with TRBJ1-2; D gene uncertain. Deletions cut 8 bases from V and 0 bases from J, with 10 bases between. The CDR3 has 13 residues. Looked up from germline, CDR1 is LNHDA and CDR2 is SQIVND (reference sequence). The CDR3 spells CASAANTNYGYTF. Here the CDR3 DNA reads TGTGCCAGTGCCGCAAACACTAACTATGGCTACACCTTC.

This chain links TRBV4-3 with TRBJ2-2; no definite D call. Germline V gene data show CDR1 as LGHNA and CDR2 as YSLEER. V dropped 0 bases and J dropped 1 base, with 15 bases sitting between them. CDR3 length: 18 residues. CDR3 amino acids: CASSQEALGQENTGELFF. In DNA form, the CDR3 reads TGCGCCAGCAGCCAAGAGGCCCTTGGCCAGGAGAACACCGGGGAGCTGTTTTTT.

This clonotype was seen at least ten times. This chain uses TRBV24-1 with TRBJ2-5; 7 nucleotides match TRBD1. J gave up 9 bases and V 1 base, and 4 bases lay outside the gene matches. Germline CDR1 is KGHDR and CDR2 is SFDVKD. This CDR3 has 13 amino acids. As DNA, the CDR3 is TGTGCCACCAGTGATTTACGGCAGGGGGCCCAGTACTTC. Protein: CATSDLRQGAQYF.

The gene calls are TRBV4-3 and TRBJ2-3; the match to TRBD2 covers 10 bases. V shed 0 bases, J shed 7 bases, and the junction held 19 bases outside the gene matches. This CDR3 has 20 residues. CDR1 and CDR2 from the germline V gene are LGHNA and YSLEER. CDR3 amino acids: CASSQELVLAGSHIDYTQYF. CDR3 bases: TGCGCCAGCAGCCAAGAATTGGTACTAGCGGGATCACATATCGACTATACGCAGTATTTT.

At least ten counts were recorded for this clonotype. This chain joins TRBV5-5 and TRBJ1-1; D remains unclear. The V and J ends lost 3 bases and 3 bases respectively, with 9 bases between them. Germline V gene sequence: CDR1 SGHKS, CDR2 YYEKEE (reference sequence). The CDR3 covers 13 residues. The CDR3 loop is CASSSTGDTEAFF. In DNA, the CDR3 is TGTGCCAGCAGCTCGACTGGGGACACTGAAGCTTTCTTT.

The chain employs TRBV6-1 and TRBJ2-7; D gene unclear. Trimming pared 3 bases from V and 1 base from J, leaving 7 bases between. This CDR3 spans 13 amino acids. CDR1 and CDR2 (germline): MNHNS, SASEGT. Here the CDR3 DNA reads TGTGCCAGCAGTGACCTGAATTCCTACGAGCAGTACTTC. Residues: CASSDLNSYEQYF.

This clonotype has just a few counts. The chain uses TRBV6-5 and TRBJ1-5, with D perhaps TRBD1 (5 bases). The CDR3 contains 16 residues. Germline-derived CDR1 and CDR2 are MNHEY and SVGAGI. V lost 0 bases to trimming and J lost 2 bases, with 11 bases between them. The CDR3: CASSYSGRAGNQPQHF. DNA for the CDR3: TGTGCCAGCAGTTACTCTGGCAGGGCCGGCAATCAGCCCCAGCATTTT.

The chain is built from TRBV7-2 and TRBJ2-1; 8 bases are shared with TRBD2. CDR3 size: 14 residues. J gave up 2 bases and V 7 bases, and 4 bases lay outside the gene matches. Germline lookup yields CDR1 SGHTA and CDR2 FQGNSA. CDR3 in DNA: TGTGCCAGCACTAGCGGGCTGCCCTACAATGAGCAGTTCTTC. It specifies CASTSGLPYNEQFF.

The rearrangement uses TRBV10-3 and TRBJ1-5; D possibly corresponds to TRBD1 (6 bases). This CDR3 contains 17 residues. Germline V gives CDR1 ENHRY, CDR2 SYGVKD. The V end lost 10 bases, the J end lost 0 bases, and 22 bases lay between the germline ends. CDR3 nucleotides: TGTGCCACCGCTGCGAGGCTGGGGGCCACTAGCAATCAGCCCCAGCATTTT. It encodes CATAARLGATSNQPQHF.

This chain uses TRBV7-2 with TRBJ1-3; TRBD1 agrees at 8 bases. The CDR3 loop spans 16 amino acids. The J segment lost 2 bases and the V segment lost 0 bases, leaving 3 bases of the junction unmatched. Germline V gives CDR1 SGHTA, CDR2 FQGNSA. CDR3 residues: CASSLAGTGAGNTIYF. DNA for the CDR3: TGTGCCAGCAGCTTAGCGGGGACAGGCGCTGGAAACACCATATATTTT.

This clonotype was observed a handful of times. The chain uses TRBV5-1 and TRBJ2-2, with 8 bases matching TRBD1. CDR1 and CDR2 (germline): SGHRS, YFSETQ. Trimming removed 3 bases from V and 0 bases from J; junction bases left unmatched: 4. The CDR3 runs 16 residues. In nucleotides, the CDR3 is TGCGCCAGCAGCTCGGACAGGGCCCCGAACACCGGGGAGCTGTTTTTT. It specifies CASSSDRAPNTGELFF.

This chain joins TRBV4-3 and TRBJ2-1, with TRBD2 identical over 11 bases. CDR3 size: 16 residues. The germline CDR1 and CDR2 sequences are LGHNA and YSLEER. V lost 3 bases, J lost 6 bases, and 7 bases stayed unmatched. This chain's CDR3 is CASSHQLAGEGNEQFF. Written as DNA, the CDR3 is TGCGCCAGCAGCCATCAACTAGCGGGAGAGGGCAATGAGCAGTTCTTC.

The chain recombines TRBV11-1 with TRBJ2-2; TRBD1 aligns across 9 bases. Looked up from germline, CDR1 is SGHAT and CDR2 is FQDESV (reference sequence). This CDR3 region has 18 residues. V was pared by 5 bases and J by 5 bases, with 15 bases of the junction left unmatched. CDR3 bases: TGTGCCAGCAGCCCAGGGTTGGGACAGGGAATTGATACCGGGGAGCTGTTTTTT. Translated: CASSPGLGQGIDTGELFF.

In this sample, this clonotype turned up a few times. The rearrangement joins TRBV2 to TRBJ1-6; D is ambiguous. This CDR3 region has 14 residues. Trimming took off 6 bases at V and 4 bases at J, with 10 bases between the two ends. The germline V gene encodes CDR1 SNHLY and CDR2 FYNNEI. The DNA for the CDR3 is TGTGCCAGCAGAGGCCTTGCTTATAATTCACCCCTCCACTTT. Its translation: CASRGLAYNSPLHF.